This entry concerns a single T cell receptor beta chain. Sequencing used immunoSEQ multiplex PCR; TCRdb keeps in-frame clones, though not all of them. The sample carries 30,000 to 50,000 clones, about 85% recorded once. This entry is derived from a study of blood T cell repertoires in COVID-19. Study-wide background: T cells, B-cell-depleted T cells, or PBMCs provided the cDNA or gDNA that served as material.

V lost 2 bases to trimming and J lost 5 bases, with 10 bases between them. This CDR3 is 13 amino acids long. Looked up from germline, CDR1 is GTSNPN and CDR2 is SVGIG (reference sequence). The sample consisted of peripheral blood. The source is a man between 60 and 70 years old with acute or convalescent COVID-19. V and J are TRBV30 and TRBJ1-5; D is undetermined. The CDR3 coding sequence is TGTGCCTGGAGTTTGTCAGATGATCAGCCCCAGCATTTT. Translating it yields CAWSLSDDQPQHF. Together with reference TRBV30 and TRBJ1-5, the CDR3 gives the full variable domain: SQTIHQWPATLVQPVGSPLSLECTVEGTSNPNLYWYRQAAGRGLQLLFYSVGIGQISSEVPQNLSASRPQDRQFILSSKKLLLSDSGFYLCAWSLSDDQPQHFGDGTRLSIL.